Listed here are 29 T cell receptor beta chains from one sample, sequenced in a study of blood T cell repertoires in COVID-19. Measured with immunoSEQ multiplex PCR; TCRdb has only the in-frame clones, and not every one. The data contain 150,000 to 200,000 clones, approximately 89% of them seen just once; the ten biggest clones take up 0.7% to 0.9%. Material: PBMCs or T cells enriched from blood (not recorded which). All receptors derive from a woman younger than 35 who had recovered from COVID-19.

About this clone: One end of the junction is discordant with germline, which a read error may explain. The chain carries TRBV12-3 or TRBV12-4 and TRBJ2-7, with TRBD1 as a possible D gene (5 bases). This CDR3 is built from 13 residues. CDR3 bases: TGTGCCAACAGTTTAGTACAGGTAGCCGAGCAGTACTTC. Protein: CANSLVQVAEQYF.

The gene calls are TRBV9 and TRBJ2-5, with a possible D match to TRBD2 (6 bases). Trimming stripped 5 bases from V and 4 bases from J, with 15 bases between. Germline CDR1 and CDR2: SGDLS and YYNGEE. This CDR3 has 14 amino acids. The CDR3 loop reads CASSALNSGETQYF. As DNA, the CDR3 is TGTGCCAGCAGTGCTCTTAATAGCGGAGAGACCCAGTACTTC.

CDR3 coding DNA: TGTGCCAGCAGCTCCCCGGGACTAGCGGGACGTGATGAGCAGTTCTTC. Amino acid sequence: CASSSPGLAGRDEQFF. V is TRBV7-9 and J is TRBJ2-1, with TRBD2 matching 13 bases. From germline, CDR1 is SEHNR and CDR2 FQNEAQ (reference sequence). V gave up 4 bases and J gave up 8 bases; unmatched junction bases: 8. The CDR3 has 16 amino acids.

The chain is built from TRBV19 and TRBJ1-6, with 7 positions matching TRBD1. The CDR3 length is 15 residues. Germline V gives CDR1 LNHDA, CDR2 SQIVND (reference sequence). Losses at the gene ends were 8 bases for V and 6 bases for J; bases not matched to a gene: 10. The CDR3 protein is CASGHTGVFNSPLHF. The CDR3 DNA reads as TGTGCCAGTGGGCACACAGGGGTCTTTAATTCACCCCTCCACTTT.

The rearrangement uses TRBV6-2 or TRBV6-3 and TRBJ2-1, with 12 bases lining up with TRBD2. J lost 6 bases, V lost 2 bases, and 14 bases had no gene match. Per germline, CDR1 MNHEY and CDR2 SVGEGT. The CDR3 sequence is 19 residues long. The CDR3 spells CASSYTRTSGTVPGNEQFF. CDR3 bases: TGTGCCAGCAGTTACACCCGGACTAGCGGGACGGTCCCTGGCAATGAGCAGTTCTTC.

The chain employs TRBV6-2 or TRBV6-3 and TRBJ2-1, with D unclear. The length of the CDR3 is 14 residues. Trimming took off 5 bases at V and 7 bases at J, with 15 bases between the two ends. Germline assignment: CDR1 MNHEY and CDR2 SVGEGT. The CDR3 spells CASSTQVKVNEQFF. The CDR3 bases are TGTGCCAGCAGTACGCAGGTCAAGGTTAATGAGCAGTTCTTC.

This clone occurred many times. This sequence joins TRBV24-1 and TRBJ2-1; 8 bases align to TRBD2. V dropped 2 bases and J dropped 6; count of bases not matched to a gene: 8. The germline CDR1 and CDR2 sequences are KGHDR and SFDVKD. The CDR3 consists of 16 residues. The CDR3: CATSDSGGRPINEQFF. The DNA of the CDR3 is TGTGCCACCAGTGATTCTGGCGGGAGGCCCATCAATGAGCAGTTCTTC.

The chain uses TRBV2 and TRBJ1-5; 9 bases are a match to TRBD1. The V gene end was trimmed by 1 base and the J gene end by 0 bases; junction bases not matched to a gene: 13. Germline CDR1 SNHLY, CDR2 FYNNEI. This CDR3 is 20 amino acids long. The CDR3 nucleotides are TGTGCCAGCAGTGAAGGCGCCTTTACAGGGGGCCTCTATAGCAATCAGCCCCAGCATTTT. Residues: CASSEGAFTGGLYSNQPQHF.

This clone was detected only once. This chain connects TRBV6-2 or TRBV6-3 to TRBJ2-7, with D tentatively TRBD1 (6 bases). Germline CDR1 reads MNHEY; CDR2 reads SVGEGT. V dropped 6 bases and J dropped 2 bases, with 14 bases sitting between them. The CDR3 sequence is 14 residues long. CDR3 DNA: TGTGCCAGCAGCCCACGGGACATGACCTACGAGCAGTACTTC. Translating it yields CASSPRDMTYEQYF.

V is TRBV30 and J is TRBJ2-2, with 9 bases identical to TRBD2. The germline V gene encodes CDR1 GTSNPN and CDR2 SVGIG (reference sequence). This CDR3 contains 18 residues. The V and J ends lost 0 bases and 2 bases, in that order; junction bases with no gene match: 10. The CDR3 loop reads CAWSVPLAGSFNTGELFF. The CDR3 nucleotides read TGTGCCTGGAGTGTCCCGCTAGCGGGAAGTTTTAACACCGGGGAGCTGTTTTTT.

V and J are TRBV10-1 and TRBJ2-2; TRBD1 might be the D (5 bases). The V end lost 4 bases, the J end lost 6 bases, and 15 bases lay between the germline ends. The CDR3 totals 15 residues. CDR1 is WNHNN, CDR2 SYGVQD, per germline (reference sequence). In nucleotides, the CDR3 is TGCGCCAGCAGTGCCCGGCAGGGAAGCGCCGGGGAGCTGTTTTTT. Protein sequence: CASSARQGSAGELFF.

The chain couples TRBV19 to TRBJ2-7; TRBD2 might be the D (6 bases). The CDR3 contains 16 residues. Germline-derived CDR1 and CDR2 are LNHDA and SQIVND (reference sequence). V was trimmed by 6 bases and J by 5 bases, leaving 23 bases between them. The CDR3 nucleotides read TGTGCCAGTAGCCTCCGCCTAGCGACACTCGGCCACGAGCAGTACTTC. Translation: CASSLRLATLGHEQYF.

The rearrangement uses TRBV5-1 and TRBJ2-5; 7 bases fit TRBD1. J gave up 6 bases and V 4 bases, and 6 bases lay outside the gene matches. CDR1 and CDR2 from the germline V gene are SGHRS and YFSETQ. This CDR3 spans 13 amino acids. The CDR3 loop is CASSQRDSQTQYF. Written as DNA, the CDR3 is TGCGCCAGCAGCCAGAGGGACAGCCAGACCCAGTACTTC.

V usage is TRBV12-3 or TRBV12-4 and J usage is TRBJ1-6; D is ambiguous. Trimming removed 2 bases from V and 5 bases from J, with 4 bases in between. This CDR3 is built from 13 residues. In DNA form, the CDR3 reads TGTGCCAGCAGTTTATCGGATAATTCACCCCTCCACTTT. Protein: CASSLSDNSPLHF.

The J gene is TRBJ1-1, the V gene TRBV5-1; the D is unclear. This CDR3 is built from 17 residues. The germline CDR1 and CDR2 sequences are SGHRS and YFSETQ. The V end lost 0 bases, the J end lost 0 bases, and 15 bases lay between the germline ends. The CDR3 reads CASSLAVAGTMNTEAFF. The CDR3 region has the DNA TGCGCCAGCAGCTTGGCCGTGGCCGGAACTATGAACACTGAAGCTTTCTTT. Looking up the rest from reference TRBV5-1 and TRBJ1-1 gives the full variable domain: KAGVTQTPRYLIKTRGQQVTLSCSPISGHRSVSWYQQTPGQGLQFLFEYFSETQRNKGNFPGRFSGRQFSNSRSEMNVSTLELGDSALYLCASSLAVAGTMNTEAFFGQGTRLTVV.

The chain couples TRBV6-2 or TRBV6-3 to TRBJ2-7, with 8 positions matching TRBD2. J lost 0 bases, V lost 1 base, and 5 bases had no gene match. This CDR3 is built from 16 residues. Germline CDR1 MNHEY, CDR2 SVGEGT. The CDR3 protein is CASSYLSGRASYEQYF. DNA of the CDR3: TGTGCCAGCAGTTACTTGAGCGGGAGAGCCTCCTACGAGCAGTACTTC.

The genes are TRBV7-3 and TRBJ2-3; TRBD2 agrees at 7 bases. CDR1 SGHTA and CDR2 FQGTGA come from the germline V gene. The CDR3 sequence is 14 residues long. V trimming: 5 bases; J trimming: 4 bases; junction bases outside the gene matches: 6. The CDR3, as DNA: TGTGCCAGCAGCCGGGGGGAGGGCGCAGATACGCAGTATTTT. Its protein is CASSRGEGADTQYF.

The table lists this clone with a count of one. This sequence joins TRBV28 and TRBJ2-7; TRBD1 is a possible D gene (5 bases). The CDR3 sequence is 14 residues long. V was pared by 7 bases and J by 0 bases, with 13 bases between. The V gene's germline CDR1 is MDHEN and CDR2 SYDVKM. The CDR3 DNA sequence: TGTGCCAGCACCAACAGCGACAGCTCCTACGAGCAGTACTTC. Its translation: CASTNSDSSYEQYF.

The genes are TRBV5-6 and TRBJ2-7; TRBD2 matches at 9 bases. The CDR3 loop spans 17 amino acids. The germline gives CDR1 SGHDT, CDR2 YYEEEE. The V and J ends lost 4 bases and 2 bases, in that order; junction bases with no gene match: 13. The DNA for the CDR3 is TGTGCCAGCAGCCCCTTTCAGGCTAGCGGGATTCCCTACGAGCAGTACTTC. It yields the protein CASSPFQASGIPYEQYF.

The chain has TRBV7-2 and TRBJ2-7, with a weak D call TRBD2 (6 bases). CDR1 SGHTA and CDR2 FQGNSA come from the germline V gene. Between the trimmed V and J ends, which lost 2 bases and 4 bases, there was a span of 15 bases. CDR3 length: 15 residues. The CDR3 sequence is CASSLIGTAAYEQYF. The CDR3 coding sequence is TGTGCCAGCAGCTTAATCGGGACTGCTGCATACGAGCAGTACTTC.

V is TRBV10-3 and J is TRBJ2-1, with D possibly being TRBD2 (6 bases). CDR1 is ENHRY, CDR2 SYGVKD, per germline. Deletions cut 6 bases from V and 2 bases from J, with 20 bases between. The length of the CDR3 is 17 residues. The CDR3 nucleotides are TGTGCCATCAGCCAAAGAGGCGGGAAAGGGACCTACAATGAGCAGTTCTTC. Translating it yields CAISQRGGKGTYNEQFF.

The V call is TRBV2, the J call TRBJ2-1, with D possibly matching TRBD2 (6 bases). From germline, CDR1 is SNHLY and CDR2 FYNNEI. The CDR3 runs 14 residues. Trimming cost V 8 bases and J 3 bases, with 14 bases left between them. CDR3 residues: CASHSGPLYNEQFF. The DNA for the CDR3 is TGTGCCAGCCATAGCGGTCCCCTCTACAATGAGCAGTTCTTC. Full variable domain (missing parts from reference TRBV2 and TRBJ2-1): EPEVTQTPSHQVTQMGQEVILRCVPISNHLYFYWYRQILGQKVEFLVSFYNNEISEKSEIFDDQFSVERPDGSNFTLKIRSTKLEDSAMYFCASHSGPLYNEQFFGPGTRLTVL.

This clone was observed a handful of times. This chain links TRBV5-8 with TRBJ2-7; 8 nucleotides align to TRBD2. Germline V CDR1 and CDR2: SGHTS, YDEGEE. The CDR3 totals 16 residues. Trimming removed 2 bases from V and 3 bases from J; junction bases left unmatched: 10. The CDR3 DNA follows: TGTGCCAGCAGCTTCGTTCCGGGACTAGGGGGCTACGAGCAGTACTTC. Amino acids: CASSFVPGLGGYEQYF.

The CDR3 DNA sequence: TGTGCCAGCAGTTGGGACAGATCGGTTCGCGAGCAGTACTTC. This codes for CASSWDRSVREQYF. The rearrangement joins TRBV27 to TRBJ2-7, with 7 nucleotides matching TRBD1. The CDR3 covers 14 residues. Germline V gene sequence: CDR1 MNHEY, CDR2 SMNVEV (reference sequence). V gave up 4 bases and J gave up 6 bases; unmatched junction bases: 9.

This clone was observed a single time. V gene TRBV30 combines with J gene TRBJ2-7; maybe TRBD1 (6 bases). CDR3 length equals 12 residues. Germline V gene sequence: CDR1 GTSNPN, CDR2 SVGIG (reference sequence). The V end lost 4 bases, the J end lost 6 bases, and 13 bases lay between the germline ends. The CDR3 region has the DNA TGTGCCTGGACTCCAGGGGCAGGCGAGCAGTACTTC. Translation: CAWTPGAGEQYF.

This clone was counted only a few times. This chain joins TRBV29-1 and TRBJ2-1; perhaps TRBD1 as D (6 bases). Germline V gene sequence: CDR1 SQVTM, CDR2 ANQGSEA. This CDR3 spans 17 amino acids. Between the trimmed V and J ends, which lost 1 base and 6 bases, there was a span of 22 bases. CDR3 in amino acids: CSVEGQGQFFNFNEQFF. The CDR3 nucleotides are TGCAGCGTTGAAGGACAAGGACAGTTTTTCAATTTCAATGAGCAGTTCTTC.

In DNA form, the CDR3 reads TGTGCCAGCAGCATAACAGGGGGTAACTATGGCTACACCTTC. Its protein is CASSITGGNYGYTF. The chain has TRBV11-2 and TRBJ1-2; 8 bases are shared with TRBD1. The trim removed 5 bases at V and 1 base at J, leaving 3 bases unmatched. The germline V gene has CDR1 SGHAT and CDR2 FQNNGV. The CDR3 is made up of 14 amino acids.

V and J are TRBV7-8 and TRBJ2-2; D is unclear. Germline V gene data show CDR1 as SGHVS and CDR2 as FQNEAQ. Trimming stripped 1 base from V and 0 bases from J, with 9 bases between. The CDR3 length is 16 residues. CDR3 in DNA: TGTGCCAGCAGCTTAGTCGGGTATCCGAACACCGGGGAGCTGTTTTTT. It yields the protein CASSLVGYPNTGELFF.

The CDR3 bases are TGTGCCAGCAGCCCCGCCGGGACTAGGGGTTCCGAGACCCAGTACTTC. It translates to CASSPAGTRGSETQYF. The V and J genes are TRBV11-2 and TRBJ2-5; 8 positions agree with TRBD2. The V gene's germline CDR1 is SGHAT and CDR2 FQNNGV. This CDR3 has 16 residues. V lost 5 bases to trimming and J lost 5 bases; unmatched junction nucleotides: 13.